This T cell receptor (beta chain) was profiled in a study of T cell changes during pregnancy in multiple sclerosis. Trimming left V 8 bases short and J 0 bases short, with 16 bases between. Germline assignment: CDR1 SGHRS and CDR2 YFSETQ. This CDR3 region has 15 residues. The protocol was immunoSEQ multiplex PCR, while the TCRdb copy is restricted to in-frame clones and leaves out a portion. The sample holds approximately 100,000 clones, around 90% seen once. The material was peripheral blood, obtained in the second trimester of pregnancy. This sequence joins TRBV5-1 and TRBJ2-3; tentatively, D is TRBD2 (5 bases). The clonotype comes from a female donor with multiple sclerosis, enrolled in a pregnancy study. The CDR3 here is CASSRLTESTDTQYF. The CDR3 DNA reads TGCGCCAGTTCCCGACTAACGGAGAGCACAGATACGCAGTATTTT. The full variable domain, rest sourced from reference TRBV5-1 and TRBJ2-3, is KAGVTQTPRYLIKTRGQQVTLSCSPISGHRSVSWYQQTPGQGLQFLFEYFSETQRNKGNFPGRFSGRQFSNSRSEMNVSTLELGDSALYLCASSRLTESTDTQYFGPGTRLTVL.